The 30 T cell receptor beta chains reported below all come from one sample, sequenced in a study of identical twins. Each CDR3 protein gets one entry after TCRdb re-called the 5' RACE reads with MiXCR. The repertoire holds roughly 630,000 distinct CDR3 sequences, with 7.1% as singletons. These records were also assigned to another study, of yellow fever vaccine responses in identical twins.

Sample: PBMCs. The receptors come from a woman younger than 30 in good health.

In this sample, this clonotype turned up a few times. The V and J genes are TRBV12-5 and TRBJ1-5; possible D gene TRBD1, 5 bases. This CDR3 has 13 amino acids. CDR1 is LGHNT, CDR2 FRNRAP, per germline. The chain's CDR3 is CGNSSRESQPQHF. The CDR3 DNA follows: TGTGGAAATAGTTCCAGGGAGAGTCAGCCCCAGCATTTT.

This clonotype appeared many times. V gene TRBV5-1 combines with J gene TRBJ2-5; D remains ambiguous. The CDR3 totals 18 residues. V lost 0 bases to trimming and J lost 1 base, with 19 bases between them. Per the germline V gene, CDR1 is SGHRS and CDR2 is YFSETQ. The CDR3 nucleotides are TGCGCCAGCAGCTTGGACAGTATTCTTTTTATGGGCCAAGAGACCCAGTACTTC. The encoded protein is CASSLDSILFMGQETQYF. Full variable domain (rest looked up from reference TRBV5-1 and TRBJ2-5): KAGVTQTPRYLIKTRGQQVTLSCSPISGHRSVSWYQQTPGQGLQFLFEYFSETQRNKGNFPGRFSGRQFSNSRSEMNVSTLELGDSALYLCASSLDSILFMGQETQYFGPGTRLLVL.

This chain links TRBV3-1 with TRBJ1-1; a possible D gene is TRBD1 (5 bases). The germline V gene encodes CDR1 LGHDT and CDR2 YNNKEL (reference sequence). CDR3 size: 19 residues. Trimming took off 3 bases at V and 3 bases at J, with 26 bases between the two ends. The CDR3 nucleotides read TGTGCCAGCAGCCATCAATCGGGCAGGGCAAGTCACCGTGACACTGAAGCTTTCTTT. It translates to CASSHQSGRASHRDTEAFF.

J is TRBJ2-1 and V is TRBV7-9; the D is unclear. The V end lost 7 bases, the J end lost 4 bases, and 17 bases lay between the germline ends. Germline values: CDR1 SEHNR, CDR2 FQNEAQ (reference sequence). CDR3 length: 15 amino acids. CDR3 nucleotide sequence: TGTGCCAGCATCCCCGGCGGTAACCCATACAATGAGCAGTTCTTC. It encodes CASIPGGNPYNEQFF.

V gene TRBV2 combines with J gene TRBJ2-5, with 11 bases fitting TRBD2. V was clipped by 6 bases and J by 2 bases; unmatched bases: 11. The CDR3 spans 17 residues. Germline V CDR1 and CDR2: SNHLY, FYNNEI. The CDR3 DNA is TGTGCCAGCAGGGGCCTCCTGGGACTAGCGGCTCAAGAGACCCAGTACTTC. Residues: CASRGLLGLAAQETQYF.

CDR3 protein: CASSIPGGQETQYF. The CDR3 region has the DNA TGTGCCAGTAGTATTCCAGGAGGACAAGAGACCCAGTACTTC. J is TRBJ2-5 and V is TRBV19, with TRBD2 as a possible D gene (5 bases). CDR1 LNHDA and CDR2 SQIVND come from the germline V gene (reference sequence). The CDR3 runs to 14 residues. V shed 3 bases and J shed 2 bases, with 10 bases lying between them.

The chain recombines TRBV5-1 with TRBJ2-5; 7 nucleotides align to TRBD1. Germline lookup yields CDR1 SGHRS and CDR2 YFSETQ. After removal of 0 bases from V and 0 bases from J, the junction contained 5 bases not matched to a gene. The CDR3 spans 16 residues. CDR3 in DNA: TGCGCCAGCAGCTTGGGGGACAGTACCTACCAAGAGACCCAGTACTTC. It encodes CASSLGDSTYQETQYF.

The chain couples TRBV3-1 to TRBJ2-7, with 14 bases lining up with TRBD2. After removal of 2 bases from V and 2 bases from J, the junction contained 5 bases not matched to a gene. Germline V CDR1 and CDR2: LGHDT, YNNKEL (reference sequence). The length of the CDR3 is 17 residues. The CDR3 bases are TGTGCCAGCAGCCAACGTGGACTAGCGGGAGGCCCCTACGAGCAGTACTTC. Protein: CASSQRGLAGGPYEQYF.

This clonotype was found many times. This chain joins TRBV20-1 and TRBJ2-3; tentative D call: TRBD2 (6 bases). Germline values: CDR1 DFQATT, CDR2 SNEGSKA (reference sequence). The CDR3 consists of 13 residues. The V gene lost 6 bases and the J gene lost 0 bases, with 10 bases spanning the gap. Here the CDR3 DNA reads TGCAGTGCCGGAAGCGGGAGCACAGATACGCAGTATTTT. Its translation is CSAGSGSTDTQYF.

This clonotype showed up just a few times. The rearrangement links TRBV28 to TRBJ1-1, with D possibly TRBD1 on 6 matching bases. Trimming took off 8 bases at V and 0 bases at J, with 19 bases between the two ends. Germline CDR1 reads MDHEN; CDR2 reads SYDVKM. This CDR3 is 16 amino acids long. Written as DNA, the CDR3 is TGTGCCAGCGGCGGTCTGGGGACACATGTGAACACTGAAGCTTTCTTT. Encoded protein: CASGGLGTHVNTEAFF.

The V and J genes are TRBV10-3 and TRBJ1-1, with 7 bases fitting TRBD1. CDR3 length equals 14 residues. The trim removed 6 bases at V and 4 bases at J, leaving 8 bases unmatched. The germline V gene has CDR1 ENHRY and CDR2 SYGVKD. The CDR3 coding sequence is TGTGCCATCAGGGAGGGACAGCTGGTCACTGAAGCTTTCTTT. Its translation is CAIREGQLVTEAFF.

This clonotype was counted only a few times. The V gene is TRBV10-3, the J gene TRBJ2-1, with D possibly matching TRBD2 (6 bases). With 7 bases removed from V and 4 bases from J, the gap between germline ends came to 14 bases. This CDR3 contains 14 residues. CDR1 and CDR2 from the germline V gene are ENHRY and SYGVKD. As DNA, the CDR3 is TGTGCCATCAAGGACGGGGGTGGTTACAATGAGCAGTTCTTC. Encoded protein: CAIKDGGGYNEQFF.

The table lists this clonotype with many counts. The chain recombines TRBV21-1 with TRBJ1-1; TRBD1 was called by the table and not checked on the DNA. TRBV21-1 corresponds to a pseudogene. The CDR3 is 18 amino acids. Written as DNA, the CDR3 is TGTGCCAGCAGCAACCTCCCGGGACAGGGGGCAGTGAACACTGAAGCTTTCTTT. Protein sequence: CASSNLPGQGAVNTEAFF.

The sample holds many counts of this clonotype. Its ends do not fully match the called genes, so a read error is possible. The chain carries TRBV20-1 and TRBJ2-1, with D unclear. This CDR3 contains 11 residues. Germline V gene sequence: CDR1 DFQATT, CDR2 SNEGSKA (reference sequence). This CDR3 is CSARAYSEQFF. In nucleotides, the CDR3 is TGCAGTGCTAGAGCATACAGTGAGCAGTTCTTC.

This clonotype was recorded a few times. V usage is TRBV6-1 and J usage is TRBJ2-3, with a possible D match to TRBD1 (6 bases). Germline CDR1 reads MNHNS; CDR2 reads SASEGT. The CDR3 extends over 14 amino acids. Trimming pared 7 bases from V and 1 base from J, leaving 12 bases between. The CDR3 loop is CASTTGQRTDTQYF. The CDR3, as DNA: TGTGCCAGCACCACGGGACAACGCACAGATACGCAGTATTTT.

This chain uses TRBV20-1 with TRBJ2-6; D is unresolved. Trimming removed 2 bases at V and 4 bases at J, with 15 bases between. Germline CDR1 reads DFQATT; CDR2 reads SNEGSKA (reference sequence). CDR3 length: 16 residues. CDR3 loop: CSARKVGRSGANVLTF. The CDR3 DNA reads as TGCAGTGCTAGAAAGGTCGGGCGGTCGGGGGCCAACGTCCTGACTTTC.

This clonotype was seen at least ten times. V and J are TRBV12-3 or TRBV12-4 and TRBJ1-5, with 7 bases that match TRBD1. The CDR3 has 15 amino acids. The V gene end was trimmed by 0 bases and the J gene end by 3 bases; junction bases not matched to a gene: 2. CDR3 residues: CASSLAGTDNQPQHF. The CDR3 nucleotides read TGTGCCAGCAGTTTAGCAGGGACAGACAATCAGCCCCAGCATTTT.

This clonotype was counted ten times or more. V usage is TRBV27 and J usage is TRBJ1-4; possible D gene TRBD1, 5 bases. The CDR3 is 15 residues long. Germline-derived CDR1 and CDR2 are MNHEY and SMNVEV (reference sequence). The V gene lost 2 bases and the J gene lost 6 bases, with 13 bases spanning the gap. For the CDR3, the DNA is TGTGCCAGCAGTTTAGTGGGGCTGGGAGATGAAAAACTGTTTTTT. It yields the protein CASSLVGLGDEKLFF. Variable domain in full (rest from reference TRBV27 and TRBJ1-4): EAQVTQNPRYLITVTGKKLTVTCSQNMNHEYMSWYRQDPGLGLRQIYYSMNVEVTDKGDVPEGYKVSRKEKRNFPLILESPSPNQTSLYFCASSLVGLGDEKLFFGSGTQLSVL.

This clonotype came up many times. This chain links TRBV12-3 or TRBV12-4 with TRBJ2-2; D may be TRBD1 or TRBD2 (7 bases each). This CDR3 is 17 amino acids long. Trimming removed 5 bases at V and 7 bases at J, with 23 bases between. The CDR3 sequence: CASSPPRGRGDSGELFF. For the CDR3, the DNA is TGTGCCAGCAGTCCCCCCCGAGGGAGGGGGGACAGCGGGGAGCTGTTTTTT.

This clonotype has more than one count but fewer than ten. The V and J genes are TRBV7-9 and TRBJ1-6; perhaps TRBD1 as D (6 bases). The V end was cut by 3 bases, the J end by 9 bases, with 18 bases between. The germline V gene encodes CDR1 SEHNR and CDR2 FQNEAQ (reference sequence). The CDR3 consists of 16 residues. CDR3 in DNA: TGTGCCAGCAGCTTTGATCTCACAGGGAGTGTTTCACCCCTCCACTTT. Encoded protein: CASSFDLTGSVSPLHF.

This clonotype was seen at least ten times. For the CDR3, the DNA is TGTGCCAGCAGCCTAAGGGACAGGCATCAAGAGACCCAGTACTTC. This sequence encodes CASSLRDRHQETQYF. The V call is TRBV5-5, the J call TRBJ2-5; 8 positions agree with TRBD1. The CDR3 loop spans 15 amino acids. With 4 bases clipped from V and 2 bases from J, the junction kept 7 bases outside the gene matches. Germline V gene lookup returns CDR1 SGHKS and CDR2 YYEKEE (reference sequence).

This clonotype was seen at least ten times. Relative to the germline gene, one junction end is altered; a read error may explain this. V usage is TRBV5-1 and J usage is TRBJ2-7; 11 nucleotides agree with TRBD2. The CDR3 runs to 15 residues. In germline, CDR1 is SGHRS, CDR2 YFSETQ. CDR3 protein: CASSSTSGSSYEQYF. CDR3 sequence (DNA): TGTGCCAGCAGCAGCACTAGCGGGAGCTCCTACGAGCAGTACTTC.

In its sample, this clonotype was seen many times. This chain links TRBV7-9 with TRBJ2-7; D unresolved. This CDR3 comprises 11 residues. Trimming left V 5 bases short and J 3 bases short, with 5 bases between. CDR1 is SEHNR, CDR2 FQNEAQ, per germline (reference sequence). The CDR3 is CASSDNYEQYF. The CDR3 DNA reads as TGTGCCAGCAGCGACAACTACGAGCAGTACTTC.

This clonotype was picked up a small number of times. The rearrangement uses TRBV7-8 and TRBJ2-3, with TRBD2 matching over 13 bases. This CDR3 has 20 residues. V gave up 0 bases and J gave up 1 base; unmatched junction bases: 10. Looked up from germline, CDR1 is SGHVS and CDR2 is FQNEAQ. The DNA for the CDR3 is TGTGCCAGCAGCTTAGCGCAAGGACTAGCGGGAGTTCGGGGCACAGATACGCAGTATTTT. Translated, it gives CASSLAQGLAGVRGTDTQYF.

The table lists this clonotype with a few counts. The chain is built from TRBV2 and TRBJ2-3, with D possibly TRBD2 on 5 matching bases. The CDR3 is 14 amino acids. Per germline, CDR1 SNHLY and CDR2 FYNNEI. Trimming stripped 5 bases from V and 4 bases from J, with 13 bases between. The CDR3 reads CASSTGRGSDTQYF. The CDR3 DNA reads as TGTGCCAGCAGTACGGGCCGAGGGTCAGATACGCAGTATTTT.

CDR3 protein: CSASLNAMSSYNEQFF. CDR3 bases: TGCAGTGCTAGTTTAAACGCTATGAGCTCCTACAATGAGCAGTTCTTC. The rearrangement uses TRBV20-1 and TRBJ2-1; D ambiguous. Germline values: CDR1 DFQATT, CDR2 SNEGSKA (reference sequence). Between the trimmed V and J ends, which lost 3 bases and 0 bases, there was a span of 15 bases. This CDR3 is 16 amino acids long.

V gene TRBV4-1 combines with J gene TRBJ2-3; 9 bases are shared with TRBD1. The CDR3 runs to 16 residues. The V gene's germline CDR1 is MGHRA and CDR2 YSYEKL. Trimming cost V 1 base and J 3 bases; bases outside gene matches: 5. The CDR3 DNA sequence: TGCGCCAGCAGCCAAGGGGGCGGACAGGGGACAGATACGCAGTATTTT. Its protein product is CASSQGGGQGTDTQYF.

This clonotype appeared a few times. This rearrangement joins TRBV7-9 to TRBJ2-1, with TRBD2 matching over 9 bases. Germline CDR1 and CDR2: SEHNR and FQNEAQ (reference sequence). J was trimmed by 4 bases and V by 7 bases; bases with no gene match: 8. The CDR3 consists of 15 residues. For the CDR3, the DNA is TGTGCCAGCACTCCATTAGCGGGGGAGTACAATGAGCAGTTCTTC. Translation gives CASTPLAGEYNEQFF.

This clonotype was detected a few times. This chain's CDR3 is CSVRTIMNTEAFF. In DNA, the CDR3 is TGCAGCGTTAGGACAATAATGAACACTGAAGCTTTCTTT. This chain joins TRBV29-1 and TRBJ1-1; maybe TRBD1 (5 bases). This CDR3 is built from 13 residues. Germline CDR1 SQVTM, CDR2 ANQGSEA. The V gene lost 5 bases and the J gene lost 0 bases, with 10 bases spanning the gap.

This clonotype was detected many times. The genes are TRBV24-1 and TRBJ2-1; D might be TRBD2 (6 bases). This CDR3 contains 14 residues. CDR1 and CDR2 (germline): KGHDR, SFDVKD. The germline V and J ends were trimmed by 9 bases and 5 bases, with 16 bases remaining between them. Here the CDR3 DNA reads TGTGCCACCGGCATAGCGGACCTCGACAATGAGCAGTTCTTC. Its translation: CATGIADLDNEQFF.